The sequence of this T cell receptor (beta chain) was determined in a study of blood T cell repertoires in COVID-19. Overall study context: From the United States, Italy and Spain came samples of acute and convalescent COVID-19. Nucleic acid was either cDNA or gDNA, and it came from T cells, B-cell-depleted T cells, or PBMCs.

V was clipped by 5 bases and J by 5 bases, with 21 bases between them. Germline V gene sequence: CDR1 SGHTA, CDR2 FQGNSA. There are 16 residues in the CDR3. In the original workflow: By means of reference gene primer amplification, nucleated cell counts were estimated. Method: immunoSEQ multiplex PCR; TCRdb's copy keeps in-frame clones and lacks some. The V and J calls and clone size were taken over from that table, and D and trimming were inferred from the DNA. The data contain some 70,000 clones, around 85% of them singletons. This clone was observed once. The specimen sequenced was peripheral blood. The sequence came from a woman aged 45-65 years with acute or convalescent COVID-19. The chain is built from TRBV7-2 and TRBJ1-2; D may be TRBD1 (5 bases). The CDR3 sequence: CASSLRGTISSYGYTF. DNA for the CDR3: TGTGCCAGCAGCCTTAGAGGGACTATCTCCTCGTATGGCTACACCTTC.